The T cell receptor (beta chain) under discussion was sequenced for a study of shared clonotypes between healthy human individuals. The overall study: Researchers assigned three CD4 naive, three CD4 memory, two CD8 naive and one CD8 memory plate to each donor.

Overall study results and limits: A reduction in generation probabilities was seen for non-shared clonotypes relative to those shared by all four donors.

Repertoires were generated with immunoSEQ multiplex PCR, while TCRdb's copy carries only in-frame clones and drops some. The sample yields 1,400,000 or so clones, approximately 98.5% seen once. Regarding this clone: Its antigen is still unknown.

The V end was cut by 6 bases, the J end by 5 bases, with 13 bases between. The V gene's germline CDR1 is ENHRY and CDR2 SYGVKD. The CDR3 has 13 residues. The chain uses TRBV10-3 and TRBJ2-5; maybe TRBD1 (6 bases). This clonotype originated in a man aged 30 to 39 in good health. The sequencing sample was made of naive CD4+ T cells sorted from blood. As for subset: CD45RA+ positively selected. CDR3 in DNA: TGTGCCATCAGGGTAGGGGGAGCGGAGACCCAGTACTTC. The encoded protein is CAIRVGGAETQYF.